The clone carrying this TCR beta chain was recorded a few times. The data are from a study of T-cell reconstitution after alpha-beta-depleted transplantation in children. The germline gives CDR1 MNHEY, CDR2 SVGEGT. The CDR3 spans 16 residues. Trimming removed 4 bases from V and 4 bases from J, with 20 bases in between. A TCRbeta library incorporating unique molecular identifiers was prepared. A single record per CDR3 protein comes from TCRdb applying MiXCR to the PCR reads. The repertoire holds about 500,000 distinct CDR3 sequences, approximately 29% seen once, with about 2.3% in the top ten. J is TRBJ2-7 and V is TRBV6-2 or TRBV6-3; tentative D call: TRBD2 (6 bases). The TCR sequence derives from a human donor who donated a stem cell graft to a child with aplastic anemia. The input for sequencing was PBMCs from the stem cell graft donor, taken from the stem cell graft. CDR3 region: CASSSLPGTGGYEQYV. The CDR3 DNA is TGTGCCAGCAGTTCCCTGCCCGGGACTGGGGGTTACGAGCAGTACGTC.